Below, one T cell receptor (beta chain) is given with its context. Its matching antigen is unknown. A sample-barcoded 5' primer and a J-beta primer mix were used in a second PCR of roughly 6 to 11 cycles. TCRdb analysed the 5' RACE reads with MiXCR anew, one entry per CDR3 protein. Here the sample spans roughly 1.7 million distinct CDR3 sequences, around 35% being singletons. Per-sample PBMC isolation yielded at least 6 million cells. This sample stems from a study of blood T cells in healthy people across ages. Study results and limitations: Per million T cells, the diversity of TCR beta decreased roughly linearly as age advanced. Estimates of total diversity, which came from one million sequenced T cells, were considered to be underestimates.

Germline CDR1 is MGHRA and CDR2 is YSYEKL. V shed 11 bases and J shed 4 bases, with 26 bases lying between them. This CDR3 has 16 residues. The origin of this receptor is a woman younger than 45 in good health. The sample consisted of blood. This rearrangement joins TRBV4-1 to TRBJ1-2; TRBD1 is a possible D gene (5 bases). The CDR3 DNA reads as TGCGCCTCGGGCGGGGGGAGGCAGGGAAACGGCTATGGCTACACCTTC. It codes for CASGGGRQGNGYGYTF.